This T cell receptor beta chain is from a study of shared clonotypes between healthy human individuals. Study overall: Serving as donors were a couple of women and three men, whose ages spanned 18 to 49.

Libraries were prepared by immunoSEQ multiplex PCR; TCRdb keeps only in-frame clonotypes and omits some of them. The repertoire holds some 1 million clones, with roughly 80% as singletons. Germline V lookup: CDR1 SNHLY, CDR2 FYNNEI. This CDR3 region has 14 residues. V lost 3 bases and J lost 0, with 8 bases in between. A split of CD4+ cells into CD45RA+ naive and CD45RA-negative memory subsets was performed. The chain recombines TRBV2 with TRBJ2-5, with D hard to call. The specimen was memory CD4+ T cells sorted from blood. Sample subset: CD45RA-negative fraction. The sequence came from a man between 18 and 29 years old in good health. CDR3 sequence reads: CASSEGSHQETQYF. CDR3 DNA: TGTGCCAGCAGTGAGGGGTCACACCAAGAGACCCAGTACTTC.